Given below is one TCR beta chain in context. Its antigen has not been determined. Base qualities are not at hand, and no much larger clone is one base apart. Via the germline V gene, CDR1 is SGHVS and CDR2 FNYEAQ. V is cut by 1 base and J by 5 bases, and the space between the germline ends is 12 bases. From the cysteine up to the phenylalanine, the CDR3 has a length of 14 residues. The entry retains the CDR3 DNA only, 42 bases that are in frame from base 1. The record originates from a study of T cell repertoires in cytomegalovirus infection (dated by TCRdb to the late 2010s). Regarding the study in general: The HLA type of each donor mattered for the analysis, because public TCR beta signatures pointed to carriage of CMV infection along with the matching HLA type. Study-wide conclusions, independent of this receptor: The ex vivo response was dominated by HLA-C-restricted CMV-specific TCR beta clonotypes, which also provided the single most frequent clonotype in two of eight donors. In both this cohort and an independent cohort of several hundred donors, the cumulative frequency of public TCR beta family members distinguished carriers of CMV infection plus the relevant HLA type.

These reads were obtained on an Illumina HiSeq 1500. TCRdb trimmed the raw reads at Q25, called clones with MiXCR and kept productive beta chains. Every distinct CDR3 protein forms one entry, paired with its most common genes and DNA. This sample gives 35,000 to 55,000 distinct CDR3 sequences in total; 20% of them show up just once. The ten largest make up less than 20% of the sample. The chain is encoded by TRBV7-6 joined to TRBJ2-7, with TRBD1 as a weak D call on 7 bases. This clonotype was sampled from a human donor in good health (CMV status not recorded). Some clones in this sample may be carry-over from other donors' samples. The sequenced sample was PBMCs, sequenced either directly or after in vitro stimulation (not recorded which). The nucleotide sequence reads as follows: TGTGCCAGCAGCTTAGGGGCAGGGGGGAACGAGCAGTACTTC. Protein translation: CASSLGAGGNEQYF.